The 24 T cell receptor beta chains presented below share a single source sample, sequenced in a study of T-cell memory formation after mild COVID-19. TCRdb independently ran MiXCR on the 5' RACE reads; one entry per CDR3 protein. The sample records fewer than 650,000 distinct CDR3 sequences, about 22% being singletons. The specimen was PBMCs or a T cell subset sorted from them (not recorded which). Source of these receptors: an adult woman who had mild COVID-19 (a few samples of this study predate the infection). Cell type and time point are not known.

The chain carries TRBV11-2 and TRBJ2-1; tentatively, D is TRBD2 (6 bases). The CDR3 has 15 residues. Germline V gene data show CDR1 as SGHAT and CDR2 as FQNNGV. The V end was cut by 5 bases, the J end by 1 base, with 12 bases between. The CDR3 DNA reads as TGTGCCAGCAGCCCCGGGACTCTTTCCTACAATGAGCAGTTCTTC. This sequence encodes CASSPGTLSYNEQFF.

Only a few counts were recorded for this clonotype. This chain connects TRBV12-3 or TRBV12-4 to TRBJ2-5; D unclear. Trimming removed 3 bases from V and 7 bases from J, with 6 bases in between. There are 11 residues in the CDR3. CDR3 in amino acids: CASSFQATQYF. CDR3 in DNA: TGTGCCAGCAGTTTTCAGGCGACCCAGTACTTC.

This clonotype appeared many times. The chain uses TRBV20-1 and TRBJ1-2; TRBD1 agrees at 8 bases. CDR3 length: 14 amino acids. V lost 5 bases to trimming and J lost 7 bases; unmatched junction nucleotides: 12. Germline V CDR1 and CDR2: DFQATT, SNEGSKA (reference sequence). The CDR3 DNA sequence: TGCAGTGCTGGTCGGGTTCAGGGGGCGGGTGGCTACACCTTC. It translates to CSAGRVQGAGGYTF.

The chain has TRBV6-5 and TRBJ1-1; TRBD1 agrees at 10 bases. Looked up from germline, CDR1 is MNHEY and CDR2 is SVGAGI. The CDR3 consists of 16 residues. The junction had 7 bases not matched to a gene; V was cut back by 6 bases and J by 0 bases. The CDR3 spells CASSLSTGGLNTEAFF. The CDR3 DNA reads as TGTGCCAGCAGCCTATCGACAGGGGGCCTGAACACTGAAGCTTTCTTT.

This clonotype was found a few times. The CDR3 DNA reads as TGCAGTGCTAGAGGGAGGGGGAGGAACACTGAAGCTTTCTTT. It is translated as CSARGRGRNTEAFF. This rearrangement joins TRBV20-1 to TRBJ1-1; tentatively, D is TRBD1 (6 bases). The length of the CDR3 is 14 residues. Germline V gene data show CDR1 as DFQATT and CDR2 as SNEGSKA (reference sequence). V lost 1 base to trimming and J lost 1 base, with 10 bases between them.

The rearrangement joins TRBV6-5 to TRBJ1-1, with 8 nucleotides matching TRBD1. CDR3 length equals 17 residues. CDR1 MNHEY and CDR2 SVGAGI come from the germline V gene. V gave up 2 bases and J gave up 5 bases; unmatched junction bases: 13. The CDR3 DNA sequence: TGTGCCAGCAGTTACCTAGGGCAGGGGGCATTGAGGACTGAAGCTTTCTTT. This codes for CASSYLGQGALRTEAFF.

The J gene is TRBJ2-5, the V gene TRBV4-1; D possibly corresponds to TRBD2 (5 bases). V shed 0 bases and J shed 5 bases, with 13 bases lying between them. CDR3 size: 15 residues. Germline V lookup: CDR1 MGHRA, CDR2 YSYEKL. CDR3 sequence reads: CASSQDGLAQETQYF. For the CDR3, the DNA is TGCGCCAGCAGCCAAGATGGGCTAGCTCAGGAGACCCAGTACTTC.

This chain connects TRBV24-1 to TRBJ2-7; D may be TRBD1 (6 bases). CDR3 length: 12 residues. V lost 4 bases and J lost 7, with 10 bases in between. CDR1 is KGHDR, CDR2 SFDVKD, per germline. CDR3 nucleotides: TGTGCCACCAGTGACACCGGGACAGAGCAGTACTTC. Protein product: CATSDTGTEQYF.

In this sample, this clonotype turned up a few times. This chain joins TRBV21-1 and TRBJ2-2. TRBV21-1 is deemed a pseudogene. This CDR3 comprises 14 residues. The CDR3 sequence is CASSRKVTTGELFF. CDR3 DNA sequence: TGTGCCAGCAGCAGGAAAGTTACCACCGGGGAGCTGTTTTTT.

This clonotype was seen only a few times. The V and J genes are TRBV19 and TRBJ2-7, with 9 bases matching TRBD1. In germline, CDR1 is LNHDA, CDR2 SQIVND (reference sequence). Trimming took 4 bases from V and 4 from J; bases not matched to a gene: 8. The CDR3 has 15 residues. As DNA, the CDR3 is TGTGCCAGTAGTACGGGGGGACAGGGAAGATACGAGCAGTACTTC. Its translation: CASSTGGQGRYEQYF.

V usage is TRBV7-2 and J usage is TRBJ2-4, with D tentatively TRBD1 (5 bases). Trimming stripped 6 bases from V and 3 bases from J, with 15 bases between. Germline CDR1 reads SGHTA; CDR2 reads FQGNSA. The CDR3 covers 15 residues. CDR3 coding DNA: TGTGCCAGCAGAAATAGAACAGGATACAAAAACATTCAGTACTTC. Amino acid sequence: CASRNRTGYKNIQYF.

This clonotype was recorded a few times. CDR3 sequence (DNA): TGTGCCAGCAGCCAAGAGGTGACAGGGATCAAAACAGATACGCAGTATTTT. This gives the protein CASSQEVTGIKTDTQYF. The J gene is TRBJ2-3, the V gene TRBV14, with TRBD1 matching over 7 bases. Germline lookup yields CDR1 SGHDN and CDR2 FVKESK. CDR3 length: 17 residues. Germline trimming cut 0 bases from V and 3 bases from J; bases unmatched to any gene: 9.

The chain carries TRBV27 and TRBJ2-7; 7 bases agree with TRBD2. The CDR3 sequence is 14 residues long. Looked up from germline, CDR1 is MNHEY and CDR2 is SMNVEV (reference sequence). J was trimmed by 3 bases and V by 6 bases; bases with no gene match: 8. As DNA, the CDR3 is TGTGCCAGCAGATCCGGGACTACCGGCTACGAGCAGTACTTC. It codes for CASRSGTTGYEQYF.

The J gene is TRBJ2-7, the V gene TRBV7-9, with D possibly TRBD1 on 5 matching bases. The CDR3 is 14 residues long. CDR1 is SEHNR, CDR2 FQNEAQ, per germline (reference sequence). Between the trimmed V and J ends, which lost 6 bases and 3 bases, there was a span of 15 bases. The CDR3 sequence: CASSYKSRDYEQYF. CDR3 DNA sequence: TGTGCCAGCAGTTATAAATCCAGGGACTACGAGCAGTACTTC. Full variable domain (outside the CDR3, taken from reference TRBV7-9 and TRBJ2-7): DTGVSQNPRHKITKRGQNVTFRCDPISEHNRLYWYRQTLGQGPEFLTYFQNEAQLEKSRLLSDRFSAERPKGSFSTLEIQRTEQGDSAMYLCASSYKSRDYEQYFGPGTRLTVT.

The chain couples TRBV7-9 to TRBJ2-7, with TRBD1 as a possible D gene (5 bases). The germline V gene encodes CDR1 SEHNR and CDR2 FQNEAQ (reference sequence). The V and J ends lost 8 bases and 4 bases respectively, with 12 bases between them. The CDR3 totals 12 residues. CDR3: CASGRDRYEQYF. The DNA for the CDR3 is TGTGCCAGCGGCAGGGATAGGTACGAGCAGTACTTC.

This clonotype has just a few counts. The rearrangement uses TRBV12-3 or TRBV12-4 and TRBJ2-7, with TRBD1 matching 8 bases. The CDR3 covers 17 residues. The J segment lost 6 bases and the V segment lost 0 bases, leaving 13 bases of the junction unmatched. The CDR3 protein is CASSLATVEDRVGEQYF. DNA of the CDR3: TGTGCCAGCAGTTTAGCCACGGTCGAGGACAGGGTTGGCGAGCAGTACTTC.

This clonotype was detected only a few times. The CDR3 DNA reads TGCGCCAGCAGCTTGTACGTGACGGATACGCAGTATTTT. It is translated as CASSLYVTDTQYF. The gene calls are TRBV5-1 and TRBJ2-3; D remains ambiguous. Germline values: CDR1 SGHRS, CDR2 YFSETQ. The CDR3 totals 13 residues. Trimming took off 1 base at V and 6 bases at J, with 9 bases between the two ends.

In this sample, this clonotype turned up a few times. CDR3 sequence (DNA): TGTGCCAGCTCACCAAATTCCTCTGGAAACACCATATATTTT. It encodes CASSPNSSGNTIYF. The chain is built from TRBV18 and TRBJ1-3; the D is unclear. V gave up 2 bases and J gave up 0 bases, with 5 bases separating them. The CDR3 spans 14 residues. The germline CDR1 and CDR2 sequences are KGHSH and LQKENI.

This clonotype was observed a handful of times. The genes are TRBV12-3 or TRBV12-4 and TRBJ2-1, with D tentatively TRBD1 or TRBD2 (5 bases each). Trimming removed 5 bases at V and 5 bases at J, with 16 bases between. CDR3 length: 15 residues. CDR3 residues: CASSPLRGKNNEQFF. CDR3 in DNA: TGTGCCAGCAGTCCCTTGAGGGGCAAGAACAATGAGCAGTTCTTC.

This clonotype was seen more than once but under ten times. The V call is TRBV7-3, the J call TRBJ2-2; D perhaps matches TRBD1 (6 bases). V dropped 3 bases and J dropped 5 bases, with 16 bases sitting between them. CDR3 size: 16 residues. Per germline, CDR1 SGHTA and CDR2 FQGTGA. The CDR3, as DNA: TGTGCCAGCAGCTTTTTGCTGGGGGCAGGTACCGGGGAGCTGTTTTTT. It is translated as CASSFLLGAGTGELFF.

V and J are TRBV29-1 and TRBJ2-1; no definite D call. Trimming cost V 7 bases and J 5 bases, with 9 bases left between them. CDR1 and CDR2 from the germline V gene are SQVTM and ANQGSEA. The CDR3 runs to 11 residues. DNA for the CDR3: TGCAGCGGTGTGAGAGACAATGAGCAGTTCTTC. It yields the protein CSGVRDNEQFF.

The chain links TRBV24-1 to TRBJ2-7; no reliable D call. The CDR3 has 15 residues. V was cut by 3 bases and J by 2 bases, with 13 bases left in between. From germline, CDR1 is KGHDR and CDR2 SFDVKD. The CDR3 loop reads CATSDPGRYPYEQYF. The DNA of the CDR3 is TGTGCCACCAGTGATCCGGGCCGGTATCCCTACGAGCAGTACTTC.

This clonotype was picked up a small number of times. The chain uses TRBV6-5 and TRBJ2-1; 9 nucleotides match TRBD1. V was clipped by 4 bases and J by 9 bases; unmatched bases: 28. Germline V CDR1 and CDR2: MNHEY, SVGAGI. The CDR3 has 21 residues. CDR3 sequence reads: CASSSRGPFTRQGVRSGEQFF. The DNA of the CDR3 is TGTGCCAGCAGTTCGCGCGGGCCCTTTACCAGACAGGGGGTACGCTCGGGTGAGCAGTTCTTC.

V usage is TRBV20-1 and J usage is TRBJ2-1, with D tentatively TRBD2 (5 bases). Per germline, CDR1 DFQATT and CDR2 SNEGSKA (reference sequence). This CDR3 is built from 13 residues. The CDR3 region has the DNA TGCACTGCAGGACGGGGTCCCTACAATGAGCAGTTCTTC. Translation: CTAGRGPYNEQFF.